This T cell receptor beta chain was recorded in a study of blood T cell repertoires in COVID-19. At the level of the study: The cDNA or gDNA used as material had been derived from T cells, B-cell-depleted T cells, or PBMCs.

As handled by the study authors: For nucleated cells, counts were estimated from reference gene primer amplification. The protocol was immunoSEQ multiplex PCR, while the TCRdb copy is restricted to in-frame clones and leaves out a portion. That table is the source of V, J and clone size, and D and trimming were worked out from the DNA. The profile shows a few hundred thousand clones, around 83% of them singletons. This clone was picked up one time. The CDR3 totals 17 residues. Germline V gives CDR1 MNHNS, CDR2 SASEGT. With 2 bases removed from V and 7 bases from J, the gap between germline ends came to 22 bases. Enrolled through a virtual design, the participants were between roughly 18 and 90 years of age and came from under 30 US areas. Cohort 3 donors were reported recovered after two negative PCRs, clearance, or symptom resolution.

Input material: PBMCs or T cells enriched from blood (not recorded which). The chain joins TRBV6-1 to TRBJ2-3; maybe TRBD2 (5 bases). The clonotype originates from a woman between 50 and 59 years old who had recovered from COVID-19. CDR3 protein: CASSESLLAGGVHTQYF. The CDR3, as DNA: TGTGCCAGCAGTGAAAGTCTCCTAGCAGGTGGTGTGCATACGCAGTATTTT.